Listed below are T cell receptor beta chains from one sample, sequenced in a study of graft-versus-host responses after intestinal transplantation. The protocol was immunoSEQ multiplex PCR, while the TCRdb copy is restricted to in-frame clones and leaves out a portion. Among around 120,000 clones listed, approximately 95% were seen once. No antigen has been assigned to these receptors. Here the sequenced sample was unstimulated CD8+ T cells sorted from spleen or lymph node cells, taken before intestinal transplant. The receptors derive from a human donor who received an intestinal transplant. The CDR3 runs from the conserved cysteine through the conserved F or W. A D gene is named only where the DNA matches it firmly.

CDR3 length	J gene	D gene	V gene	CDR3 DNA	CDR3 protein
15	TRBJ2-1	TRBD1	TRBV5-4	TGTGCCAGCAGATTGGGACAGGGCTCCTACAATGAGCAGTTCTTC	CASRLGQGSYNEQFF
15	TRBJ2-7	.	TRBV7-9	TGTGCCAGCAGCAACCCCGGGACACTCACCTACGAGCAGTACTTC	CASSNPGTLTYEQYF
12	TRBJ2-1	.	TRBV6-6	TGTGCCACCGCGGTGGAAATCAATGAGCAGTTCTTC	CATAVEINEQFF
10	TRBJ1-2	.	TRBV6-5	TGTGCCACGAGACCCCCGGGCTACACCTTC	CATRPPGYTF
12	TRBJ2-7	.	TRBV29-1	TGCAGCGTTGACAAAGGATCCTACGAGCAGTACTTC	CSVDKGSYEQYF
14	TRBJ1-5	TRBD1	TRBV28	TGTGCCAGCAGTTTGGGCAGGGGGAATCAGCCCCAGCATTTT	CASSLGRGNQPQHF
17	TRBJ1-5	.	TRBV7-2	TGTGCCAGCAGTTTACGGGGGAACGATATATTTGTTCAGCCCCAGCATTTT	CASSLRGNDIFVQPQHF
11	TRBJ1-2	.	TRBV20-1	TGCAGTGCTAGGGGAGGGAGAGGCTACACCTTC	CSARGGRGYTF
18	TRBJ2-2	.	TRBV15	TGTGCCACCAGCACAAACTGGGGATGGACGGGTAACACCGGGGAGCTGTTTTTT	CATSTNWGWTGNTGELFF
12	TRBJ2-7	TRBD1	TRBV28	TGTGCCAGCAGTTTGATGAGAGGGGGCCAGTACTTC	CASSLMRGGQYF
14	TRBJ2-7	TRBD2	TRBV19	TGTGCCAGTAATCCCGGGACTAGCGTCTACGAGCAGTACTTC	CASNPGTSVYEQYF